This T cell receptor beta chain was identified during a study of CD8 T cells in ankylosing spondylitis. Regarding the study as a whole: Researchers reportedly found disease-linked clones significantly enriched in matched ankylosing spondylitis synovial fluid. About 8 highly homologous variants made up a TCR beta motif that seemed to typify ankylosing spondylitis blood.

The V and J ends lost 5 bases and 1 base, in that order; junction bases with no gene match: 5. CDR1 and CDR2 (germline): MNHNS, SASEGT. This CDR3 region has 16 residues. Quantitative molecular-barcoded 5'-RACE generated the TCR beta libraries. TCRdb recomputed calls from the 5' RACE reads with MiXCR, one row per CDR3 protein. This table has a few hundred thousand distinct CDR3 sequences, approximately 8% appearing once. This clonotype was observed a handful of times. Its target is unknown. This chain joins TRBV6-1 and TRBJ2-6, with 7 bases identical to TRBD1. The sequencing input was blood, either unsorted or a sorted T cell fraction (not recorded which). This TCR derives from a male donor with ankylosing spondylitis. The CDR3 reads CASSRQGQSGANVLTF. CDR3 DNA sequence: TGTGCCAGCAGTCGACAGGGACAATCTGGGGCCAACGTCCTGACTTTC.